The 5 T cell receptor beta chains listed next were all sequenced from one sample in a study of blood T cell repertoires in COVID-19. Clones were sequenced by immunoSEQ multiplex PCR, and TCRdb holds only the in-frame ones, with some missing. This sample has 200,000 to 250,000 clones, with 65% to 85% found just once. The specimen sequenced was PBMCs or T cells enriched from blood (not recorded which). The source is a woman aged 60-75 years who had recovered from COVID-19.

V is TRBV4-3 and J is TRBJ2-3, with D possibly being TRBD2 (5 bases). The CDR3 is 14 residues long. CDR1 is LGHNA and CDR2 is YSLEER in the germline V gene. Deletions cut 0 bases from V and 6 bases from J, with 10 bases between. Written as DNA, the CDR3 is TGCGCCAGCAGCCAAGAGCTGGAGCGGGATACGCAGTATTTT. This sequence encodes CASSQELERDTQYF.

The CDR3 DNA reads TGTGCCAGCAGCCGTTCCGGGACAGGGGGCTACGAGCAGTACTTC. Amino acids: CASSRSGTGGYEQYF. The chain uses TRBV14 and TRBJ2-7; TRBD1 matches 11 bases. Germline V gene data show CDR1 as SGHDN and CDR2 as FVKESK. The CDR3 contains 15 residues. Germline trimming cut 4 bases from V and 3 bases from J; bases unmatched to any gene: 5.

The chain joins TRBV5-1 to TRBJ2-1; TRBD1 aligns across 11 bases. V dropped 7 bases and J dropped 9; count of bases not matched to a gene: 12. Germline V gene lookup returns CDR1 SGHRS and CDR2 YFSETQ. CDR3 length: 15 residues. The CDR3 loop is CASHRDRGTHGEQFF. In DNA form, the CDR3 reads TGCGCCAGCCACCGGGACAGGGGGACCCACGGTGAGCAGTTCTTC.

The chain joins TRBV27 to TRBJ2-6; a weak D match, TRBD1 (5 bases). Germline CDR1 reads MNHEY; CDR2 reads SMNVEV (reference sequence). This CDR3 is built from 16 residues. Trimming shortened V by 7 bases and J by 0 bases, and 13 bases separated the two germline ends. The CDR3 region has the DNA TGTGCCAGCAAGAAAGGGGTTTCCTCTGGGGCCAACGTCCTGACTTTC. Amino acid sequence: CASKKGVSSGANVLTF.

This clone was seen only once. The chain joins TRBV10-3 to TRBJ2-1, with 7 bases lining up with TRBD2. Germline V gives CDR1 ENHRY, CDR2 SYGVKD. CDR3 size: 14 residues. Unmatched junction bases numbered 6, after V lost 5 bases and J lost 5 bases. CDR3 nucleotides: TGTGCCATCAGTCCCGGACTAGGGGACAATGAGCAGTTCTTC. Amino acid sequence: CAISPGLGDNEQFF.